This T cell receptor (beta chain) was recovered during a study of T cells in Graves' hyperthyroidism and ophthalmopathy. Across the study: Specimen type is peripheral blood, collected at initial diagnosis prior to any treatment. Overall study results and limits: A 13 V-J signature model discriminated ophthalmopathy versus stable hyperthyroidism.

Many counts were recorded for this clonotype. What it binds is unknown. Every diagnosis used clinical symptoms, serum thyroxine and TRAb, thyroid ultrasound and orbital computed tomography. V was clipped by 2 bases and J by 5 bases; unmatched bases: 7. The germline gives CDR1 MNHNS, CDR2 SASEGT. CDR3 size: 16 residues. Researchers amplified the TCR beta CDR3 regions from RNA transcripts. The HTBI primer set served for first-round RT-PCR of the TCR CDR3. TCRdb reprocessed the multiplex PCR reads with MiXCR, giving one entry per CDR3 protein. The sample includes a few hundred thousand distinct CDR3 sequences, approximately 14% of them seen just once.

The sample taken for sequencing was blood. The receptor was isolated from a middle-aged woman with Graves' ophthalmopathy. The chain has TRBV6-1 and TRBJ2-2, with 8 bases identical to TRBD2. The CDR3 sequence: CASSESGGGMTGELFF. The CDR3 DNA is TGTGCCAGCAGTGAAAGCGGGGGCGGAATGACCGGGGAGCTGTTTTTT.